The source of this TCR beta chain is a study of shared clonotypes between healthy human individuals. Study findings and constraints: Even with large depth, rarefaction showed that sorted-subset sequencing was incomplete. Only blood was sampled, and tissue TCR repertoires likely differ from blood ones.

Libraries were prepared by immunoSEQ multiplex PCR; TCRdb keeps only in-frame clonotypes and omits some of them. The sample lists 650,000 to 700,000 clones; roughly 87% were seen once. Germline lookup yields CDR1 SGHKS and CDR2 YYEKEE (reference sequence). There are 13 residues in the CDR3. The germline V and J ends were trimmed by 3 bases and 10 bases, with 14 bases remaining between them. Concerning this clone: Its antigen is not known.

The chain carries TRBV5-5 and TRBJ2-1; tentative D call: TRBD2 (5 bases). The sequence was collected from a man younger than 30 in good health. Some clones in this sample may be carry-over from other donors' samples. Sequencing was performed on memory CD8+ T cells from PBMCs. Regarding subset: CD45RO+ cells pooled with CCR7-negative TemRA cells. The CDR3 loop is CASSYGLSQEQFF. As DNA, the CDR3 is TGTGCCAGCAGCTATGGACTCAGCCAGGAGCAGTTCTTC.